The entry that follows covers one T cell receptor (beta chain) sequence. The CDR3 sequence is 15 residues long. Trimming stripped 4 bases from V and 4 bases from J, with 14 bases between. From germline, CDR1 is MGHRA and CDR2 YSYEKL. The sort gate was single viable CD3+CD4+CD8-CD45RO+ cells for memory CD4+ T cells. In the original workflow: After removing out-of-frame reads, around 2.2 million distinct TCRbeta sequences remained. Using immunoSEQ multiplex PCR, the repertoire was profiled, and TCRdb retains in-frame clones only, with some absent. D and trimming come from the DNA, and the V and J calls and clone size come from that table. The sample lists 40,000 to 55,000 clones, approximately 83% seen once, with over 0.55% in the top ten. This sample was included in a study of memory CD4+ T cells and cytomegalovirus serostatus.

Sequencing was performed on memory CD4+ T cells from blood. The J gene is TRBJ1-5, the V gene TRBV4-1; the D gene is possibly TRBD1 (6 bases). The TCR originated in an adult in good health and CMV-seronegative. CDR3 in DNA: TGCGCCAGCAGCCCGGGGGGGGCCACTAATCAGCCCCAGCATTTT. Encoded protein: CASSPGGATNQPQHF.